This record looks at one T cell receptor beta chain sequence and its context. Antigen: not known. This entry belongs to a study of cytomegalovirus exposure and HLA in healthy donors. Findings and limits, study-wide: In vitro testing confirmed a few CMV-associated chains as specific for CMV antigens. Association of a missense DCLRE1C variant with TCR beta V- and J-gene trimming was reported in a later analysis. A later look showed TCR association rates differing by HLA locus, highest for DRB1 and lowest for HLA-C.

Nominal health characterized the donors when sampled, though unrecorded immune exposures were likely. There are 14 residues in the CDR3. Germline assignment: CDR1 SGHNT and CDR2 YYREEE (reference sequence). The V gene lost 0 bases and the J gene lost 3 bases, with 9 bases spanning the gap. Primers included in the PCR were 60 Vbeta and 13 Jbeta primers. This table comes from immunoSEQ multiplex PCR, and its TCRdb copy is limited to in-frame clones, with some not included. The table has 75,000 to 90,000 clones, 55% to 85% seen once. Sequencing was carried out using PBMCs. This TCR was sampled from a woman aged 40 to 50 in good health and CMV-seropositive. The chain combines TRBV5-4 with TRBJ1-1; possibly TRBD1 for D (5 bases). As DNA, the CDR3 is TGTGCCAGCAGCTTGGGGGGGGGATACACTGAAGCTTTCTTT. Translated: CASSLGGGYTEAFF.